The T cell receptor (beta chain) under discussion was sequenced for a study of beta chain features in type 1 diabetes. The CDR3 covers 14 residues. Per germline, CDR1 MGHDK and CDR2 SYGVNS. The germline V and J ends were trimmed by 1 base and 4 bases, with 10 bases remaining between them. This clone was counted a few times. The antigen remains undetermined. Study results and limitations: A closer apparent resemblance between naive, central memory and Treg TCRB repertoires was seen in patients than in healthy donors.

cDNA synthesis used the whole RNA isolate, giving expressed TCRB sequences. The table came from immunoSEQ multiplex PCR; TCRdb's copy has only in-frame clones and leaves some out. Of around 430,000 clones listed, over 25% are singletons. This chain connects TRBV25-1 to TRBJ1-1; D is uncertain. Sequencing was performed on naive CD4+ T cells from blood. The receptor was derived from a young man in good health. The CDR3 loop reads CASSESPPFTEAFF. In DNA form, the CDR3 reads TGTGCCAGCAGTGAATCCCCTCCTTTCACTGAAGCTTTCTTT.